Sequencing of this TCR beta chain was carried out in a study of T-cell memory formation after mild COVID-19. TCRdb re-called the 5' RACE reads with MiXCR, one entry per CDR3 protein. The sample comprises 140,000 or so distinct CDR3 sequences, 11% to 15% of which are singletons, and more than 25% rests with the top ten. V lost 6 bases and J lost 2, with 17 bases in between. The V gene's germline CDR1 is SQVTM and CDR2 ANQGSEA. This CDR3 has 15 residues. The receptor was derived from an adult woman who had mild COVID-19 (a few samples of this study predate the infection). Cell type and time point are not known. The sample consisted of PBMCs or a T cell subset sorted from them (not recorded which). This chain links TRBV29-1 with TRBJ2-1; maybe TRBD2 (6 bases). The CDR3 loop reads CSVWPEGGTYNEQFF. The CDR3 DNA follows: TGCAGCGTGTGGCCCGAAGGCGGGACCTACAATGAGCAGTTCTTC.